Many counts were recorded for the clone carrying this T cell receptor (beta chain). One end of the junction is discordant with germline, which a read error may explain. The data stem from a study of patients and donors after allogeneic stem cell transplantation. CDR3 length: 10 amino acids. The germline V gene encodes CDR1 DFQATT and CDR2 SNEGSKA (reference sequence). TCRdb itself ran the RT-PCR reads through MiXCR, one entry per CDR3 protein. The sample yields under 200,000 distinct CDR3 sequences, approximately 28% seen once. The gene calls are TRBV20-1 and TRBJ1-1; no definite D call. This clonotype was obtained from a human donor who was either an allogeneic HSCT recipient or a stem cell or donor lymphocyte infusion donor (not recorded which). It is not recorded whose cells these are; they may come from a transplant donor. What was sequenced was blood, either unsorted or a sorted T cell fraction (not recorded which). This CDR3 reads CSASNIEAFF. CDR3 sequence (DNA): TGCAGTGCTAGCAACATTGAAGCTTTCTTT.